Listed below are T cell receptor beta chains from one sample, sequenced in a study of T cell clusters in autoimmune cytopenias. For each CDR3 protein, TCRdb gives one entry from its re-call of the multiplex PCR reads, without DNA. The sample totals several thousand distinct CDR3 sequences; its top ten clones hold approximately 62%. The same sample was also studied in work on T cell repertoires in aging, cancer and after chemotherapy.

Sequencing used peripheral blood. The origin of the receptors is a human donor in good health. CDR3s include the opening cysteine and the closing phenylalanine or tryptophan. The order of the fields is V gene, CDR3 length, J gene, CDR3 protein.

>TRBV5-5|16|TRBJ1-4
CASSSGPWRLDEKLFF
>TRBV30|12|TRBJ2-7
CAWSVRGYEQYF
>TRBV18|14|TRBJ2-7
CASSPGTGTYEQYF
>TRBV6-5|12|TRBJ1-6
CASSSDNSPLHF
>TRBV18|17|TRBJ2-6
CASSRRDTLSGANVLTF
>TRBV11-1|17|TRBJ2-7
CASSPEERAGDPYEQYF
>TRBV5-4|14|TRBJ1-2
CASSLEGPSTGYTF
>TRBV6-1|18|TRBJ2-7
CASSTTPAGGRLGGEQYF
>TRBV15|14|TRBJ2-7
CATSGDSGRGEQYF
>TRBV7-6|17|TRBJ1-5
CASSIGGRTGVNQPQHF
>TRBV11-2|14|TRBJ2-1
CASSLVSGEYEQFF
>TRBV6-5|14|TRBJ2-5
CASSYLRSGETQYF
>TRBV27|15|TRBJ2-5
CASSLGAAGQETQYF
>TRBV6-2/TRBV6-3|14|TRBJ2-5
CASKGREPQETQYF
>TRBV18|20|TRBJ2-3
CASSIDGRPGTPTSTDTQYF